This entry is about one T cell receptor (beta chain). The antigen is undetermined. Data came from immunoSEQ multiplex PCR; TCRdb stores just in-frame clones and leaves some out. Of about 45,000 clones listed, 80% are singletons. The sample originates from a study of T cell responses to AZD1222 COVID-19 vaccine. Points from the study as a whole: Spike-spanning, vaccine-associated CD4 TCRs were dominant at 160-218 and 743-854.

The germline V gene encodes CDR1 SNHLY and CDR2 FYNNEI. V was clipped by 6 bases and J by 7 bases, with 10 bases between them. The CDR3 extends over 12 amino acids. The receptor was derived from an adult in good health. The J gene is TRBJ1-5, the V gene TRBV2, with D perhaps matching TRBD1 (5 bases). The source material was peripheral blood, sampled on day 0 of AZD1222 vaccination. CDR3 loop: CASRERGQPQHF. As DNA, the CDR3 is TGTGCCAGCAGGGAACGGGGCCAGCCCCAGCATTTT.